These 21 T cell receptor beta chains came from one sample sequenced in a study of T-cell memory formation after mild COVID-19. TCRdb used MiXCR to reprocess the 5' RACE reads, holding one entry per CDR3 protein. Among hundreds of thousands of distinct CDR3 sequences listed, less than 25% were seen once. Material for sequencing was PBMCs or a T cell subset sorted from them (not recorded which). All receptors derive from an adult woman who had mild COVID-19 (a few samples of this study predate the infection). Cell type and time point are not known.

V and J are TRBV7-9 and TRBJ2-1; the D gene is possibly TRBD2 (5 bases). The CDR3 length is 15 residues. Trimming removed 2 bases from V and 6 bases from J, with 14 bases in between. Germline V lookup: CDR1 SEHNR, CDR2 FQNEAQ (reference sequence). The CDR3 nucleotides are TGTGCCAGCAGCTTAATGGCGGGCTCCGGCAATGAGCAGTTCTTC. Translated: CASSLMAGSGNEQFF.

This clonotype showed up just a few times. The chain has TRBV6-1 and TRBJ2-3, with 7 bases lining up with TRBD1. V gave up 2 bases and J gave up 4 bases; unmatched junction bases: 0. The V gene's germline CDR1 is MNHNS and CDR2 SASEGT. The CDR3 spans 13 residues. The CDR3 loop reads CASSEQGADTQYF. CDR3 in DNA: TGTGCCAGCAGTGAACAGGGGGCAGATACGCAGTATTTT.

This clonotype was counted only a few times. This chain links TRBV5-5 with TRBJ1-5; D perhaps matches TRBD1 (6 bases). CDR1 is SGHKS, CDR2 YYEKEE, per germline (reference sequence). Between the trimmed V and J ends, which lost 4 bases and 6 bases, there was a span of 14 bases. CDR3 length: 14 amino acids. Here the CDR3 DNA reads TGTGCCAGCAGCGTAAGGACAGAGCTTCAGCCCCAGCATTTT. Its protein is CASSVRTELQPQHF.

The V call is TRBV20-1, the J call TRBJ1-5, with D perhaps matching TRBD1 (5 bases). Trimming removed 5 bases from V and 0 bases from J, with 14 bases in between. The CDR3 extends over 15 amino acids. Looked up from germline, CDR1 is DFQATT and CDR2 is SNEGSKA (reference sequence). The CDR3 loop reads CSAQGGSYSNQPQHF. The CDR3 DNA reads TGCAGTGCTCAGGGAGGCAGTTATAGCAATCAGCCCCAGCATTTT.

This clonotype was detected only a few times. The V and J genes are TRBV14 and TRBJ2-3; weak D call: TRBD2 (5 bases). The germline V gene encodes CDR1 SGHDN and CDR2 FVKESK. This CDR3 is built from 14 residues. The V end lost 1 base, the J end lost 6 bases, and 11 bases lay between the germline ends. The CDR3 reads CASSQVYGEDTQYF. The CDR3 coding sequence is TGTGCCAGCAGCCAAGTGTATGGGGAGGATACGCAGTATTTT.

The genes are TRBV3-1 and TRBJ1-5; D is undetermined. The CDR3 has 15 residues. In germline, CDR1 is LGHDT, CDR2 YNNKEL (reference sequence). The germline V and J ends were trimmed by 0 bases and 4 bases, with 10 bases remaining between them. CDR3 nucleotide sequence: TGTGCCAGCAGCCAAGATATCGGGTGGAATCAGCCCCAGCATTTT. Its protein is CASSQDIGWNQPQHF.

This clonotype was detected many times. In DNA form, the CDR3 reads TGTGCCAGCAGCTTAGACGCGGGATTCTATGAGCAGTTCTTC. This sequence encodes CASSLDAGFYEQFF. This sequence joins TRBV7-6 and TRBJ2-1, with a possible D match to TRBD2 (6 bases). The CDR3 has 14 amino acids. Trimming shortened V by 1 base and J by 8 bases, and 12 bases separated the two germline ends. CDR1 SGHVS and CDR2 FNYEAQ come from the germline V gene.

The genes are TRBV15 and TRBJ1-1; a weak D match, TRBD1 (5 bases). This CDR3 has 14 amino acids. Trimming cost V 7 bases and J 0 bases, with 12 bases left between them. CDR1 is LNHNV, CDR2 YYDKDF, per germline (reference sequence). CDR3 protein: CATTRAGMNTEAFF. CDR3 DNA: TGTGCCACCACCAGGGCAGGGATGAACACTGAAGCTTTCTTT.

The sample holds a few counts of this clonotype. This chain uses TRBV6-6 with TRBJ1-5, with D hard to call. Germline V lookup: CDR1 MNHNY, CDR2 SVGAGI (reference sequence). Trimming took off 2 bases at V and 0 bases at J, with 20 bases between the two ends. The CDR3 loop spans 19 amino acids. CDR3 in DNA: TGTGCCAGCAGTTACCCCTTAGGGCAGCATACCCTTAGCAATCAGCCCCAGCATTTT. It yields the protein CASSYPLGQHTLSNQPQHF.

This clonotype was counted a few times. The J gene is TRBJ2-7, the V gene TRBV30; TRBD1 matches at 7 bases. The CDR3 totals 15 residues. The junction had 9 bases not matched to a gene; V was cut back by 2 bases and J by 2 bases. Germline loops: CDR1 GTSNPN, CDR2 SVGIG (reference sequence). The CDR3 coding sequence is TGTGCCTGGAGTTTCAGGGGGAGTCCGCCCTACGAGCAGTACTTC. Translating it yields CAWSFRGSPPYEQYF.

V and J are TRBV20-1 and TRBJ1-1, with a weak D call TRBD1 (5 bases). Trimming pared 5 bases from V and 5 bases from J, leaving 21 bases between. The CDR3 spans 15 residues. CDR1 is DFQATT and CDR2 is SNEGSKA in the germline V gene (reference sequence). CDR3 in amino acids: CSAPTAGTEGTEAFF. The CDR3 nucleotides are TGCAGTGCTCCGACCGCAGGGACGGAGGGAACTGAAGCTTTCTTT.

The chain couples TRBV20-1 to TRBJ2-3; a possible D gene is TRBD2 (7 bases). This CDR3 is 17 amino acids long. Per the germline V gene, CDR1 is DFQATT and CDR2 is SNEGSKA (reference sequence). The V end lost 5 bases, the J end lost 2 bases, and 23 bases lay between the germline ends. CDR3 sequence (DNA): TGCAGTGCTGAATTTCAGGAGCGGGACATCTTCACAGATACGCAGTATTTT. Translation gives CSAEFQERDIFTDTQYF.

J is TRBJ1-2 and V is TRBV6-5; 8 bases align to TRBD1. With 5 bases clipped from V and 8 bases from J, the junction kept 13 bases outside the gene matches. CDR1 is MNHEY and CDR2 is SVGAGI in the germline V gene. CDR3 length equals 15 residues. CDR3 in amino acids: CASSTTGGRTVGYTF. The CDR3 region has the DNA TGTGCCAGCAGTACAACAGGGGGTCGGACTGTGGGCTACACCTTC.

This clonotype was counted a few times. CDR3 bases: TGCGCCAGCAACGAAGGGAGCTCCTATAATTCACCCCTCCACTTT. The encoded protein is CASNEGSSYNSPLHF. The genes are TRBV5-1 and TRBJ1-6; D is undetermined. V dropped 6 bases and J dropped 0 bases, with 10 bases sitting between them. Germline loops: CDR1 SGHRS, CDR2 YFSETQ. This CDR3 has 15 amino acids. Filled out from reference TRBV5-1 and TRBJ1-6, the complete variable domain reads KAGVTQTPRYLIKTRGQQVTLSCSPISGHRSVSWYQQTPGQGLQFLFEYFSETQRNKGNFPGRFSGRQFSNSRSEMNVSTLELGDSALYLCASNEGSSYNSPLHFGNGTRLTVT.

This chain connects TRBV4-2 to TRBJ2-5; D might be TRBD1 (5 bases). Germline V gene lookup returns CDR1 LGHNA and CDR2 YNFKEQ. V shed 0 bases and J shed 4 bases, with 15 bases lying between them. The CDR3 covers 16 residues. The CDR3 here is CASSQDGQGWGETQYF. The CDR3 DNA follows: TGTGCCAGCAGCCAAGATGGCCAGGGTTGGGGAGAGACCCAGTACTTC.

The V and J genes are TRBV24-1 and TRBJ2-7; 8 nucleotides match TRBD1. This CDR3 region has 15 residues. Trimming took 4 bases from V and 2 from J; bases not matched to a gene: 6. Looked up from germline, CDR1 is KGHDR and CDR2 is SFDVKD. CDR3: CATSEGDRTAYEQYF. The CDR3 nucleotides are TGTGCCACCAGTGAGGGGGACAGGACTGCCTACGAGCAGTACTTC.

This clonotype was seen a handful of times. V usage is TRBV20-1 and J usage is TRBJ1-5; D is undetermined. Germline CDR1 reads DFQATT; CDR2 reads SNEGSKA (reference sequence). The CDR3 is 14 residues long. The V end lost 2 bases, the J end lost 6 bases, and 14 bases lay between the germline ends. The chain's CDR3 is CSARKGWEGQPQHF. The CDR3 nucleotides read TGCAGTGCTAGAAAAGGGTGGGAAGGTCAGCCCCAGCATTTT.

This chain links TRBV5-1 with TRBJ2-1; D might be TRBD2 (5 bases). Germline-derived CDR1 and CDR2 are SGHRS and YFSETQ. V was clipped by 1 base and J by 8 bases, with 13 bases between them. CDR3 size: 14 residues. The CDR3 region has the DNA TGCGCCAGCAGCTTGATGGGGTATAGCGATGAGCAGTTCTTC. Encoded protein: CASSLMGYSDEQFF.

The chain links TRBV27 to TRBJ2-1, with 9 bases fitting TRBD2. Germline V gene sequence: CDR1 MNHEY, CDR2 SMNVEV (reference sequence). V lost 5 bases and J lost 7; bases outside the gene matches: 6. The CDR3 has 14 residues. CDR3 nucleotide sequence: TGTGCCAGCAGTCGCCTAGCGGGACGGAATGAGCAGTTCTTC. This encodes CASSRLAGRNEQFF.

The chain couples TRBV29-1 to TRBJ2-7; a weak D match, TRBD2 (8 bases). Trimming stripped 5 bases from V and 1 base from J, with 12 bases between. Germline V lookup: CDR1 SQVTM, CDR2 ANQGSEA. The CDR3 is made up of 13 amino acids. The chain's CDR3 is CSVSGGQSYEQYF. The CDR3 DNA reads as TGCAGCGTTAGCGGGGGACAGTCCTACGAGCAGTACTTC.

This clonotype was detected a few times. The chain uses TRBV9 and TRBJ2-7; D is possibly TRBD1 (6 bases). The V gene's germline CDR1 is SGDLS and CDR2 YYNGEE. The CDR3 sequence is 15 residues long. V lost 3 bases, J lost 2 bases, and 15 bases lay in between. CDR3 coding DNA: TGTGCCAGCAGCGGAACAGGGACGGGTGCCTACGAGCAGTACTTC. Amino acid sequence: CASSGTGTGAYEQYF.